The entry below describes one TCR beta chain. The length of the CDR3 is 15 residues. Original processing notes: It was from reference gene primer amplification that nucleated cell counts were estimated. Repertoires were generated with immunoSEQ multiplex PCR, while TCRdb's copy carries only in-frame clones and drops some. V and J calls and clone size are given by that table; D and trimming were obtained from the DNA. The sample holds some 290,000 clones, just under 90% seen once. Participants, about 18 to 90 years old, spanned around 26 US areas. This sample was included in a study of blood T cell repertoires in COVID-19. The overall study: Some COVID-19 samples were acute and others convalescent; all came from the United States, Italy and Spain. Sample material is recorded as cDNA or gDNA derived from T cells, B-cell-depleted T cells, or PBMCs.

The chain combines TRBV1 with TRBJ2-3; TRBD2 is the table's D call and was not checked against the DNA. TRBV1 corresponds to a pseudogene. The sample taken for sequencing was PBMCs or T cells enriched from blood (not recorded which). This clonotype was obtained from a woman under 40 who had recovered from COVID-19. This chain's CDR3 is CTSSQGAVLVHTQYF. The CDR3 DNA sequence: TGCACCAGCAGCCAAGGCGCGGTTTTAGTTCATACGCAGTATTTT.